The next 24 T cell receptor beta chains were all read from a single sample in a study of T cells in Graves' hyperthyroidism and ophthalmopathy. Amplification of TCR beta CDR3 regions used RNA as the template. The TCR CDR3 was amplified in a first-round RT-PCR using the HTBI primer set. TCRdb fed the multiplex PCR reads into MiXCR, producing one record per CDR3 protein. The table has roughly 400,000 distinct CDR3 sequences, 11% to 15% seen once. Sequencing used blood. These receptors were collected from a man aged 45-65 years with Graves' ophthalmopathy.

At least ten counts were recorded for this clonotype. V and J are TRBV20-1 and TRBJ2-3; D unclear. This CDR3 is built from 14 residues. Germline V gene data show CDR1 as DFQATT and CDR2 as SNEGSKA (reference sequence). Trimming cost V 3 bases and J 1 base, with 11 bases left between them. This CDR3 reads CSASLARRTDTQYF. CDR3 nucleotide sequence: TGCAGTGCTAGCTTGGCGAGACGCACAGATACGCAGTATTTT.

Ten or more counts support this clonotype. This chain's CDR3 is CASSFPGQGRGEQYF. The CDR3 DNA sequence: TGTGCCAGCAGCTTCCCCGGACAGGGTCGTGGCGAGCAGTACTTC. This rearrangement joins TRBV7-9 to TRBJ2-7; 8 bases agree with TRBD1. The trim removed 3 bases at V and 6 bases at J, leaving 10 bases unmatched. The CDR3 has 15 residues. Germline V gene sequence: CDR1 SEHNR, CDR2 FQNEAQ (reference sequence).

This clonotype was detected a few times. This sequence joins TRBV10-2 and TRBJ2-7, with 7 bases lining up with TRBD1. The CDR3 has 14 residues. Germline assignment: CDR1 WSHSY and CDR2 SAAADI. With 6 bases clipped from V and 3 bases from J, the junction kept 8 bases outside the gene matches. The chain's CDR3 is CASRSRDRLYEQYF. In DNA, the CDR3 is TGCGCCAGCAGATCCCGGGACAGACTCTACGAGCAGTACTTC.

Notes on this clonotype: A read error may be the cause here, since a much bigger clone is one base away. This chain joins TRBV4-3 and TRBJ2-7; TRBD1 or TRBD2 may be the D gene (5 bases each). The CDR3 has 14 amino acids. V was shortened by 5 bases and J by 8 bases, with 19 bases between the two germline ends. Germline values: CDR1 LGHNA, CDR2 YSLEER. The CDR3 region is CASSTREGSNKQYF. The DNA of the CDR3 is TGCGCCAGCAGCACCCGTGAGGGGTCCAACAAGCAGTACTTC.

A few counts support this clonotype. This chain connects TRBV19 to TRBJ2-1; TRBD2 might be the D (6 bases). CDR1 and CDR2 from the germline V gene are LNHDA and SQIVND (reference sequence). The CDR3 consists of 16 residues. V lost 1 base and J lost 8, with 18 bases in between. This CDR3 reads CASSIGGTSRRDEQFF. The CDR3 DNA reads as TGTGCCAGTAGTATAGGGGGTACGTCTAGGAGGGATGAGCAGTTCTTC.

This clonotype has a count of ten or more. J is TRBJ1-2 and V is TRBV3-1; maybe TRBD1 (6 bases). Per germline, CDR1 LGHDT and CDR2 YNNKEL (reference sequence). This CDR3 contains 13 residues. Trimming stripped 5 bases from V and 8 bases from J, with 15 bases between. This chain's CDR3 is CASSSRGERGYTF. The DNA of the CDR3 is TGTGCCAGCAGCTCAAGGGGGGAGAGAGGCTACACCTTC. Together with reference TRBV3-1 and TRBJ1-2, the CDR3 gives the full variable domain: DTAVSQTPKYLVTQMGNDKSIKCEQNLGHDTMYWYKQDSKKFLKIMFSYNNKELIINETVPNRFSPKSPDKAHLNLHINSLELGDSAVYFCASSSRGERGYTFGSGTRLTVV.

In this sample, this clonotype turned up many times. CDR3 region: CSGRGGQETQYF. The DNA for the CDR3 is TGCAGTGGGAGGGGGGGACAAGAGACCCAGTACTTC. The chain uses TRBV20-1 and TRBJ2-5; possible D gene TRBD2, 7 bases. The ends were cut back, 7 bases at V and 2 bases at J, with 11 bases in the middle. CDR1 DFQATT and CDR2 SNEGSKA come from the germline V gene (reference sequence). This CDR3 has 12 residues.

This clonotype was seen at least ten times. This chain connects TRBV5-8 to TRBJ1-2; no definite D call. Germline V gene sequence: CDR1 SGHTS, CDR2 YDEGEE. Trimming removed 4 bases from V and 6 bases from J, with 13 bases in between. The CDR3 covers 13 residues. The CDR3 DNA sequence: TGTGCCAGCAGCCCCAGGTCCGGGGATGGCTACACCTTC. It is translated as CASSPRSGDGYTF.

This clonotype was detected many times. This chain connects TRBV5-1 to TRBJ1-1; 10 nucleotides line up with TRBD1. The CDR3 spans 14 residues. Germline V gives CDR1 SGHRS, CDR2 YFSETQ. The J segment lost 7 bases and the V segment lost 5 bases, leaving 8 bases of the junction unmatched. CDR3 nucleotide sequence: TGCGCCAGCAGACACGGGACAGGGGATCTTGAAGCTTTCTTT. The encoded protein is CASRHGTGDLEAFF.

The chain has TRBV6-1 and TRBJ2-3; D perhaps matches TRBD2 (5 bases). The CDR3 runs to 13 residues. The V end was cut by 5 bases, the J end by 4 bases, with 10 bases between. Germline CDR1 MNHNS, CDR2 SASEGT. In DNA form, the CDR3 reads TGTGCCAGCAGTATTACTAGTTCAGATACGCAGTATTTT. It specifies CASSITSSDTQYF.

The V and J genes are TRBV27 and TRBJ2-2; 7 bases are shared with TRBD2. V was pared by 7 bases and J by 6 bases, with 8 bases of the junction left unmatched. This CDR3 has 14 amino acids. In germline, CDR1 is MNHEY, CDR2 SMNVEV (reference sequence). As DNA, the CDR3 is TGTGCCAGCACTAGCGGTCGGAGCGCCGGGGAGCTGTTTTTT. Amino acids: CASTSGRSAGELFF.

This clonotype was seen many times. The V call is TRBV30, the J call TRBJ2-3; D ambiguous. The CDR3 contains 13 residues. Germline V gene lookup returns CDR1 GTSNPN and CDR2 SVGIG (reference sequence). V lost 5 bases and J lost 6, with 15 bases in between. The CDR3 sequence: CAWAHGSADTQYF. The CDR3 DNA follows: TGTGCCTGGGCCCATGGCTCAGCCGATACGCAGTATTTT.

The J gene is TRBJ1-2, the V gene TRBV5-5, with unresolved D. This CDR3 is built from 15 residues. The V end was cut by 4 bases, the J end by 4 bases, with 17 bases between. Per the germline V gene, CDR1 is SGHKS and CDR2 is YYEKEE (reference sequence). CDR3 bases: TGTGCCAGCAGCCCCGAACCGTCAGCCTCCTATGGCTACACCTTC. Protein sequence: CASSPEPSASYGYTF. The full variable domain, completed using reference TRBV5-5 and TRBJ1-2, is DAGVTQSPTHLIKTRGQQVTLRCSPISGHKSVSWYQQVLGQGPQFIFQYYEKEERGRGNFPDRFSARQFPNYSSELNVNALLLGDSALYLCASSPEPSASYGYTFGSGTRLTVV.

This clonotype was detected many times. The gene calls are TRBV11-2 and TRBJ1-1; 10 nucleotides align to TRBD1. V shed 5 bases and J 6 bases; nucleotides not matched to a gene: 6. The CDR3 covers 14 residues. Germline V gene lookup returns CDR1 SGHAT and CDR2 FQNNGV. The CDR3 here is CASSPGTGDPEAFF. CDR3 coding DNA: TGTGCCAGCAGCCCCGGGACAGGGGACCCTGAAGCTTTCTTT.

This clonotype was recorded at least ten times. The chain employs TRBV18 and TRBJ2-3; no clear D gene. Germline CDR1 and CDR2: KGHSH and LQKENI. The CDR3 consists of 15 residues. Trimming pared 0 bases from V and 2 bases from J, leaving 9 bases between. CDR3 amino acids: CASSPPRKATDTQYF. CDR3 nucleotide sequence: TGTGCCAGCTCACCACCCAGGAAAGCCACAGATACGCAGTATTTT.

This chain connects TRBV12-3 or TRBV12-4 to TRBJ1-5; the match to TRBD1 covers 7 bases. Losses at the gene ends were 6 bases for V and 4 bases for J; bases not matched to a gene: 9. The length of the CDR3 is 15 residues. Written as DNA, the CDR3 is TGTGCCAGCAGAGACCCCGGGACAGTGAATCAGCCCCAGCATTTT. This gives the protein CASRDPGTVNQPQHF.

The CDR3 region has the DNA TGTGCCAGCAGTTTAACAAGGACAGGGAATTACCAGCCCCAGCATTTT. Translated: CASSLTRTGNYQPQHF. The chain couples TRBV28 to TRBJ1-5; 8 nucleotides agree with TRBD1. Germline CDR1 reads MDHEN; CDR2 reads SYDVKM. Germline trimming cut 2 bases from V and 7 bases from J; bases unmatched to any gene: 10. The CDR3 spans 16 residues.

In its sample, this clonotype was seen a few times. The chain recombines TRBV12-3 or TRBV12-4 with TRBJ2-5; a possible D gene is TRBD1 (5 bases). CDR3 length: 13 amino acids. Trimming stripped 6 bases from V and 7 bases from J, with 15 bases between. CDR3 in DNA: TGTGCCAGCAGACTACAGGTAGCTGGGACCCAGTACTTC. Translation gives CASRLQVAGTQYF.

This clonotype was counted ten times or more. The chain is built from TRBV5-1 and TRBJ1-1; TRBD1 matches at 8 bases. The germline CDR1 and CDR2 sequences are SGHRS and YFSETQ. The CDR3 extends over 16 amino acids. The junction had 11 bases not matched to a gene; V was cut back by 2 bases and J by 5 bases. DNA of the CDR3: TGCGCCAGCAGCTTTCAGGCAGGGGGCGCAGAAACTGAAGCTTTCTTT. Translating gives CASSFQAGGAETEAFF.

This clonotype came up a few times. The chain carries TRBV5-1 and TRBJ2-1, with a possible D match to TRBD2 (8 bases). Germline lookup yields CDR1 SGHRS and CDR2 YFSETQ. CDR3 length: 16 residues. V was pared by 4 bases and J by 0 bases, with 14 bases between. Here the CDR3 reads CASSISGDSSYNEQFF. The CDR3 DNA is TGCGCCAGCAGCATTAGCGGGGACAGCTCCTACAATGAGCAGTTCTTC.

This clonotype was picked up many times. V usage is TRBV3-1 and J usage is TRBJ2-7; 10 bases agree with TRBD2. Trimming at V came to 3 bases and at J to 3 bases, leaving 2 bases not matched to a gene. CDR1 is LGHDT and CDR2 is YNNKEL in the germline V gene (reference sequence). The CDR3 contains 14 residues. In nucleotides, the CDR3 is TGTGCCAGCAGCCATAGGACTAGCGGCTACGAGCAGTACTTC. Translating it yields CASSHRTSGYEQYF.

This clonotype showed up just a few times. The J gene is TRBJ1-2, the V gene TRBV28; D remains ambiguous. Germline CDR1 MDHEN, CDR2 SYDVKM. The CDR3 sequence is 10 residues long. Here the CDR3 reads CAGGSDGYTF. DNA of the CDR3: TGTGCAGGCGGATCCGACGGCTACACCTTC.

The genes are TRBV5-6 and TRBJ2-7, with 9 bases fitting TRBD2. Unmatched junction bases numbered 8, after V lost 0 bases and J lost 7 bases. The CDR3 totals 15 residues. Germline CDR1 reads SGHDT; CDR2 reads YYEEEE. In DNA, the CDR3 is TGTGCCAGCAGCTTGGCCGGGCTAGCGGGGCGGGAGCAGTACTTC. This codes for CASSLAGLAGREQYF.

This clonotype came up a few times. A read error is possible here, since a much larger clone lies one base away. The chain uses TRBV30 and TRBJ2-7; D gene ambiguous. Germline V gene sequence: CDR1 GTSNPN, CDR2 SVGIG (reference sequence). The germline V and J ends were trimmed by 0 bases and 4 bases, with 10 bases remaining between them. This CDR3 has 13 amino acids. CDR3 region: CAWSVGRQYEQYF. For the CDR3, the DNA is TGTGCCTGGAGTGTAGGTCGGCAGTACGAGCAGTACTTC.